This T cell receptor (beta chain) is drawn from a study of shared clonotypes between healthy human individuals (dated by TCRdb to 2020 to 2022). With respect to the entire study: The cohort comprised a couple of women and three men aged 18 to 49 years. For each donor, CD4 naive and CD4 memory were each given three plates, CD8 naive was given two plates, and CD8 memory was given one plate. To estimate repertoire size and how much clonotype sharing occurs between individuals, the study deeply sequenced the blood TCR repertoires of five or six healthy adults. To increase sequencing depth and limit assay-specific biases, TCR repertoire library preparation and sequencing were carried out by different laboratories using diverse techniques. Between about 0.8 and 9 billion PBMCs per donor were obtained by leukapheresis. Results and caveats for the whole study, not just this receptor: Compared with non-shared clonotypes, the clonotypes found in all four sorted-subset donors had higher generation probabilities. Naive subsets generally had larger estimated clonotype richness than memory subsets. Based on pairwise subsampling, the degree of clonotype sharing among donors was expected to be affected by sequencing depth. Across a handful of donors, 5% to 6% of naive CD4, 3.5% of naive CD8, 2.3% of memory CD4, and roughly 0.4% of memory CD8 clonotypes were shared. Incomplete sequencing was indicated by rarefaction of sorted-subset datasets, despite the large sequencing depth. Because the study included only a small number of donors, the genetic and exposure-history diversity represented was limited. Sampling was restricted to blood, and TCR repertoires in tissue are likely to differ from TCR repertoires in blood.

TCR CDR3 regions were amplified from genomic DNA by multiplex PCR using the deep immunoSEQ assay. For each cell subset, the extracted genomic DNA was distributed evenly across all wells of several immunoSEQ 96-well plates, and each plate served as one replicate. Each replicate PCR for sorted subsets received 150 to 250 ng genomic DNA, equal to about 30,000 T cell genomes. Purified libraries were measured with a Qubit 3.0 fluorometer, size-checked on a Bioanalyzer 2100, and measured again with the KAPA Library Quantification kit. Every immunoSEQ 96-well plate was sequenced on a dedicated single-read 150-cycle Illumina NextSeq 550 flow cell. Processing in the source paper ran as follows. Because the immunoSEQ output included only junctional sequences and no quality scores, the filtering could not be the same as the filtering used for full-length reads. Sequences were annotated with PyIR, a Python wrapper for IgBLAST v1.9, and V/J genes and CDR3 were assigned using IMGT germline references. Reads with weak V/J assignments (E-value above 1e-6), missing CDR3, stop codons, out-of-frame junctions, or ambiguous translated residues were removed. V3J clonotypes were defined as sequences sharing an identical inferred V gene, J gene, and CDR3 amino acid sequence. To compute the percentage overlap between repertoires, the number of shared unique clonotypes was divided by the size of the smaller repertoire. Repertoire richness was assessed with RTK rarefaction, the Chao1 estimator, and Recon v2.1 estimates of unobserved clonotypes. For all TCRbeta clonotypes obtained by the gDNA method from several donors, generation probabilities were computed with OLGA. In TCRdb, the immuneACCESS table is reduced to in-frame sequences with V and J assigned. These tables do not hold every clone; where another copy was compared, an unresolved V gene accounts for under half, and the others remain unexplained. The V and J calls and clone size come from that table; D and trimming were worked out from the DNA. Here the sample has approximately 2,300,000 clones; less than 95% occur a single time. The ten largest clones capture about 0.41% of the sample.

Via the germline V gene (reference sequence), CDR1 is SEHNR and CDR2 FQNEAQ. The CDR3 contains 15 residues, cysteine and phenylalanine counted. The kept DNA is CDR3 alone, 45 bases in frame from the first base. V is cut back by 1 base and J by 0 bases, with 2 bases in the junction unmatched. Of note for this clone: Its antigen remains undetermined. No clone much larger than this one lies a single base away; base qualities are absent.

The donors were healthy, HIV-negative adults who had no recently reported acute infections or vaccinations. Every donor was a Caucasian adult residing in Nashville, Tennessee, USA. CD4+ T cells were enriched through magnetic negative selection, after which naive cells were positively selected on CD45RA and the remaining negative fraction served as the memory subset. Blood was collected by leukapheresis, and PBMCs were isolated by Ficoll-Histopaque density gradient centrifugation and then cryopreserved in liquid nitrogen vapor phase. Analytical flow cytometry was used to check the purity and quantity of every magnetically sorted T cell population. From each sorted fraction, genomic DNA was isolated and quantified by UV absorbance on a Nanodrop 2000c.

The receptor comes from a man aged 18 to 29 in good health. Some clones in this sample may be carry-over from other donors' samples. This chain joins TRBV7-9 to TRBJ2-5; 7 of the junction bases match TRBD1. The sequencing input was naive CD4+ T cells from PBMCs. This specimen's cell subset or site label, interpreted: CD45RA+ positively selected. The encoded CDR3 is CASSLGQGDQETQYF. The DNA reads TGTGCCAGCAGCTTAGGCCAGGGGGACCAAGAGACCCAGTACTTC.